A single T cell receptor beta chain is shown here with its context. Its matching antigen is unknown. CD8+ and CD4+ T cells circulating in blood were sequenced for TCR beta. It was negative isolation that provided the CD8+ and CD4+ T cells, whereas TEMRA cells were enriched by FACS. In germline, CDR1 is MDHEN, CDR2 SYDVKM. V lost 7 bases to trimming and J lost 3 bases; unmatched junction nucleotides: 5. The CDR3 length is 14 residues. The source of the sample is a study of CD8 T cells in Susac syndrome. Study outcomes and limitations: CD4+ T cell repertoires in Susac syndrome exhibited no evidence of clonal expansion.

A quantity of roughly 0.5 to 1 ug RNA underwent reverse transcription using random hexamers. The authors amplified TCR beta CDR3 across 54 Vbeta and 13 Jbeta using immunoSEQ multiplex PCR. MiXCR was run by TCRdb on the immunoSEQ multiplex PCR reads, yielding one entry per CDR3 protein. The table shows approximately 180,000 distinct CDR3 sequences, with over 90% occurring only once. The receptor was derived from a human donor with Susac syndrome. The chain is built from TRBV28 and TRBJ2-1, with 8 bases that match TRBD2. Sequenced: CD4+ T cells from PBMCs. The CDR3 protein is CASKRAGDYNEQFF. CDR3 nucleotides: TGTGCCAGCAAAAGAGCGGGGGACTACAATGAGCAGTTCTTC. The full variable domain, completed using reference TRBV28 and TRBJ2-1, is DVKVTQSSRYLVKRTGEKVFLECVQDMDHENMFWYRQDPGLGLRLIYFSYDVKMKEKGDIPEGYSVSREKKERFSLILESASTNQTSMYLCASKRAGDYNEQFFGPGTRLTVL.